The 22 T cell receptor beta chains below were found in one sample sequenced in a study of a mutant IDH1 vaccine in newly diagnosed glioma. The time point is: week 11, during vaccination. The study gave 300 ug of mutant IDH1 20-mer peptide per vaccine dose, with topical imiquimod. The table came from immunoSEQ multiplex PCR; TCRdb's copy has only in-frame clones and leaves some out. This sample has some 130,000 clones, with 80% found just once. Their antigens remain unidentified. The specimen comprised PBMCs, sampled from a glioma patient whose treatment included an IDH1 peptide vaccine. These receptors all come from a man aged 35-49 years with glioma.

The gene calls are TRBV5-4 and TRBJ1-1, with D possibly matching TRBD1 (6 bases). The length of the CDR3 is 15 residues. Trimming stripped 2 bases from V and 0 bases from J, with 11 bases between. The germline gives CDR1 SGHNT, CDR2 YYREEE (reference sequence). The CDR3 sequence is CASSFGTGMNTEAFF. The CDR3 DNA sequence: TGTGCCAGCAGCTTTGGTACAGGGATGAACACTGAAGCTTTCTTT. Supplemented by reference TRBV5-4 and TRBJ1-1, the full variable domain reads ETGVTQSPTHLIKTRGQQVTLRCSSQSGHNTVSWYQQALGQGPQFIFQYYREEENGRGNFPPRFSGLQFPNYSSELNVNALELDDSALYLCASSFGTGMNTEAFFGQGTRLTVV.

V and J are TRBV4-1 and TRBJ2-3, with 10 bases identical to TRBD2. CDR3 length: 17 residues. Trimming cost V 2 bases and J 2 bases; bases outside gene matches: 7. In germline, CDR1 is MGHRA, CDR2 YSYEKL. This chain's CDR3 is CASSQPIAGGDTDTQYF. CDR3 nucleotides: TGCGCCAGCAGCCAACCTATAGCGGGGGGAGACACAGATACGCAGTATTTT.

This chain links TRBV5-6 with TRBJ1-2; tentatively, D is TRBD1 (6 bases). The CDR3 is 14 residues long. The germline gives CDR1 SGHDT, CDR2 YYEEEE. The V and J ends lost 4 bases and 4 bases respectively, with 14 bases between them. The CDR3 bases are TGTGCCAGCAGCCGTCGACAGGTCCGCTATGGCTACACCTTC. Its protein product is CASSRRQVRYGYTF.

The V gene is TRBV30, the J gene TRBJ2-7; TRBD1 matches at 9 bases. This CDR3 spans 13 amino acids. The V and J ends lost 0 bases and 7 bases, in that order; junction bases with no gene match: 4. CDR1 and CDR2 (germline): GTSNPN, SVGIG (reference sequence). CDR3: CAWSVQGALEQYF. The CDR3 DNA sequence: TGTGCCTGGAGTGTACAGGGGGCTTTGGAGCAGTACTTC.

The gene calls are TRBV5-1 and TRBJ2-1, with TRBD2 identical over 10 bases. From germline, CDR1 is SGHRS and CDR2 YFSETQ. The CDR3 length is 14 residues. Trimming cost V 7 bases and J 8 bases; bases outside gene matches: 9. The CDR3 loop is CASCRLAGGHEQFF. The CDR3 DNA is TGCGCCAGCTGCCGTTTAGCGGGGGGCCATGAGCAGTTCTTC.

V gene TRBV7-9 combines with J gene TRBJ2-5; 11 bases map to TRBD2. V shed 4 bases, J shed 4 bases, and the junction held 2 bases outside the gene matches. Germline lookup yields CDR1 SEHNR and CDR2 FQNEAQ (reference sequence). The CDR3 covers 14 residues. CDR3 bases: TGTGCCAGCAGCTGGGGACTAGCGGTAGAGACCCAGTACTTC. This translates into CASSWGLAVETQYF.

Remarks on this clone: One end of the junction does not line up with germline, which may come from a read error. The chain employs TRBV6-5 and TRBJ2-7, with D possibly being TRBD2 (6 bases). Germline V CDR1 and CDR2: MNHEY, SVGAGI. The CDR3 contains 12 residues. The CDR3 here is CATSRGTYEQYF. CDR3 DNA: TGTGCCACCAGTCGGGGGACCTACGAGCAGTACTTC.

The chain employs TRBV28 and TRBJ2-5, with 7 bases that match TRBD1. The CDR3 consists of 14 residues. In germline, CDR1 is MDHEN, CDR2 SYDVKM. The trim removed 11 bases at V and 4 bases at J, leaving 13 bases unmatched. CDR3 amino acids: CAVNDRAWRETQYF. The CDR3 DNA follows: TGTGCCGTTAACGACAGGGCATGGCGAGAGACCCAGTACTTC.

V gene TRBV6-1 combines with J gene TRBJ2-3; 7 bases are shared with TRBD2. Germline V gene lookup returns CDR1 MNHNS and CDR2 SASEGT. This CDR3 region has 16 residues. J gave up 3 bases and V 4 bases, and 10 bases lay outside the gene matches. CDR3 protein: CASSAEIAGETDTQYF. The DNA for the CDR3 is TGTGCCAGCAGTGCCGAAATAGCGGGCGAGACAGATACGCAGTATTTT.

The rearrangement uses TRBV9 and TRBJ2-7, with D unclear. Germline CDR1 and CDR2: SGDLS and YYNGEE. The CDR3 is 13 residues long. The V gene lost 0 bases and the J gene lost 7 bases, with 11 bases spanning the gap. The DNA for the CDR3 is TGTGCCAGCAGCGTAGGAGGCCTCGGAGAGCAGTACTTC. Protein sequence: CASSVGGLGEQYF.

The gene calls are TRBV2 and TRBJ2-1, with 9 positions matching TRBD2. There are 15 residues in the CDR3. CDR1 is SNHLY and CDR2 is FYNNEI in the germline V gene. Trimming took 8 bases from V and 7 from J; bases not matched to a gene: 12. The CDR3 DNA is TGTGCCAGCTCAGCTCTAGCGGGGAGGGAAAATGAGCAGTTCTTC. Its translation is CASSALAGRENEQFF.

This chain connects TRBV7-2 to TRBJ2-7; 11 positions agree with TRBD2. Germline lookup yields CDR1 SGHTA and CDR2 FQGNSA. The CDR3 consists of 15 residues. J was trimmed by 5 bases and V by 3 bases; bases with no gene match: 6. The CDR3 region is CASSFTSGSVNEQYF. The DNA of the CDR3 is TGTGCCAGCAGCTTCACTAGCGGGAGCGTCAACGAGCAGTACTTC.

Of note for this clone: A junction end diverges from the germline sequence, so it may reflect a read error. V usage is TRBV5-6 and J usage is TRBJ2-5, with TRBD2 identical over 9 bases. Germline loops: CDR1 SGHDT, CDR2 YYEEEE. The CDR3 consists of 15 residues. In DNA, the CDR3 is TGTGCCAGCAGTTTGGACGGGACTAGCCTGGAGACCCAGTACTTC. Translated, it gives CASSLDGTSLETQYF.

This clone was observed a few times. The junction and the germline gene differ at one end; a read error may be behind it. The CDR3 bases are TGTGCCAGCTCACCACCGTCGACTAGCGGGACCTCCTACGGGCAGTACTTC. Protein: CASSPPSTSGTSYGQYF. The rearrangement links TRBV18 to TRBJ2-7; 11 positions match TRBD2. This CDR3 region has 17 residues. Germline V gives CDR1 KGHSH, CDR2 LQKENI.

The chain couples TRBV5-6 to TRBJ1-2, with D possibly being TRBD1 (6 bases). The CDR3 has 15 residues. From germline, CDR1 is SGHDT and CDR2 YYEEEE. Trimming took 0 bases from V and 4 from J, leaving 13 bases between them. The CDR3 nucleotides are TGTGCCAGCAGCTTGGCAGGACAGACATTCTATGGCTACACCTTC. Translating gives CASSLAGQTFYGYTF.

This sequence joins TRBV5-1 and TRBJ1-1, with 7 nucleotides matching TRBD1. Unmatched junction bases numbered 7, after V lost 4 bases and J lost 4 bases. Germline CDR1 and CDR2: SGHRS and YFSETQ. This CDR3 comprises 14 residues. CDR3 DNA: TGCGCCAGCAGCCCAACAGGGGACCGCACTGAAGCTTTCTTT. This sequence encodes CASSPTGDRTEAFF.

V and J are TRBV5-4 and TRBJ2-1; 10 bases map to TRBD2. The germline CDR1 and CDR2 sequences are SGHNT and YYREEE (reference sequence). V lost 2 bases, J lost 9 bases, and 11 bases stayed unmatched. The CDR3 spans 16 residues. CDR3 sequence (DNA): TGTGCCAGCAGCTTACTACTAGCGGGAAGAAACGGTGAGCAGTTCTTC. Protein product: CASSLLLAGRNGEQFF.

V usage is TRBV28 and J usage is TRBJ2-7, with D unresolved. The CDR3 consists of 8 residues. The germline gives CDR1 MDHEN, CDR2 SYDVKM. The V and J ends lost 11 bases and 3 bases respectively, with 2 bases between them. In DNA form, the CDR3 reads TGTGCCGGCTACGAGCAGTACTTC. It yields the protein CAGYEQYF.

This clone was found once. The genes are TRBV2 and TRBJ2-2, with D possibly TRBD2 on 7 matching bases. The V and J ends lost 8 bases and 1 base respectively, with 14 bases between them. Germline V gene sequence: CDR1 SNHLY, CDR2 FYNNEI. The CDR3 length is 15 residues. The CDR3 nucleotides are TGTGCCAGCCTGAGGGGGAGGGGGAACACCGGGGAGCTGTTTTTT. Translating gives CASLRGRGNTGELFF.

By frequency in the sample, this clone is large. The rearrangement joins TRBV14 to TRBJ2-2; 13 bases are a match to TRBD2. The trim removed 0 bases at V and 5 bases at J, leaving 6 bases unmatched. The CDR3 has 18 amino acids. CDR1 SGHDN and CDR2 FVKESK come from the germline V gene. The CDR3 loop reads CASSQEQRTSGGTGELFF. In DNA form, the CDR3 reads TGTGCCAGCAGCCAAGAACAGCGGACTAGCGGGGGAACCGGGGAGCTGTTTTTT. The variable domain in full, completed from reference TRBV14 and TRBJ2-2, reads EAGVTQFPSHSVIEKGQTVTLRCDPISGHDNLYWYRRVMGKEIKFLLHFVKESKQDESGMPNNRFLAERTGGTYSTLKVQPAELEDSGVYFCASSQEQRTSGGTGELFFGEGSRLTVL.

The V and J genes are TRBV11-2 and TRBJ2-7; TRBD1 matches 10 bases. With V trimmed by 1 base and J by 4 bases, 7 bases remained unmatched. Germline-derived CDR1 and CDR2 are SGHAT and FQNNGV. The length of the CDR3 is 16 residues. CDR3 region: CASSLVTGQGWYEQYF. In DNA, the CDR3 is TGTGCCAGCAGCTTAGTTACGGGACAGGGGTGGTACGAGCAGTACTTC.

The chain recombines TRBV11-2 with TRBJ2-3, with D perhaps being TRBD1 or TRBD2 (6 bases each). The CDR3 contains 16 residues. Trimming took 4 bases from V and 5 from J, leaving 19 bases between them. Germline V gene sequence: CDR1 SGHAT, CDR2 FQNNGV. The CDR3 sequence is CASSSGLRGARDTQYF. CDR3 in DNA: TGTGCCAGCAGCTCCGGCCTGAGGGGGGCGAGAGATACGCAGTATTTT.